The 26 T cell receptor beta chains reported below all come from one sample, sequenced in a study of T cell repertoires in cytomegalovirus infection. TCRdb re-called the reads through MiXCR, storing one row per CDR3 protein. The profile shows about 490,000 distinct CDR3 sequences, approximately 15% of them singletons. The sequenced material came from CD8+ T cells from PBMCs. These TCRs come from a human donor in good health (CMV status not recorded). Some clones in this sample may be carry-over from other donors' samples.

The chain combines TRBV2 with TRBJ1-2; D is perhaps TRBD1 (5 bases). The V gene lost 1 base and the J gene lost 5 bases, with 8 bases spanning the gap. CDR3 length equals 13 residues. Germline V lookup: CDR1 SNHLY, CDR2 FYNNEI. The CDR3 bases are TGTGCCAGCAGTGAAGGGACACGGTATGGCTACACCTTC. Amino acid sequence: CASSEGTRYGYTF.

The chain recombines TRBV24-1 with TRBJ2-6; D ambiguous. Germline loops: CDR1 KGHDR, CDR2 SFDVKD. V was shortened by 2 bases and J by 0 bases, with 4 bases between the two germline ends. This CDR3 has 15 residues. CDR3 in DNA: TGTGCCACCAGTGATTACAGCTCTGGGGCCAACGTCCTGACTTTC. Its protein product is CATSDYSSGANVLTF.

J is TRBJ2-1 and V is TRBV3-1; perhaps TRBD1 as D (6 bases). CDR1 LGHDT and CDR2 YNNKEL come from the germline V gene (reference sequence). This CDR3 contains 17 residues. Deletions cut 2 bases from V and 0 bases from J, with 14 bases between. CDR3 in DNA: TGTGCCAGCAGCCAAAATTCCAGGGGTAGCTCCTACAATGAGCAGTTCTTC. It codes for CASSQNSRGSSYNEQFF.

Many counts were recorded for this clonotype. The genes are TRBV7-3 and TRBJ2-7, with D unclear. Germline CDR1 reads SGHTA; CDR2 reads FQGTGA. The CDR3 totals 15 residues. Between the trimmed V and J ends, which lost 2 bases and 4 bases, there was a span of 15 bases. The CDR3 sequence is CASSLLPGSQYEQYF. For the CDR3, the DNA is TGTGCCAGCAGCTTACTCCCCGGCTCGCAGTACGAGCAGTACTTC.

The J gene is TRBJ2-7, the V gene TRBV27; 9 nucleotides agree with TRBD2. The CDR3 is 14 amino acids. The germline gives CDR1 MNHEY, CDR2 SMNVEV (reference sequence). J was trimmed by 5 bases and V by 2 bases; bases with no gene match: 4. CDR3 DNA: TGTGCCAGCAGTTTACAGGGCGGGAGGGACGAGCAGTACTTC. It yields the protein CASSLQGGRDEQYF.

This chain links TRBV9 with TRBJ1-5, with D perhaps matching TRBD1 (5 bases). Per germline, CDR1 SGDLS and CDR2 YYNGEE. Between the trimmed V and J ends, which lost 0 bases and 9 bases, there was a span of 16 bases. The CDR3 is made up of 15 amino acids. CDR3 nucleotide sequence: TGTGCCAGCAGCGTAGACGACGGGGGAGCTCGGCCCCAGCATTTT. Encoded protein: CASSVDDGGARPQHF.

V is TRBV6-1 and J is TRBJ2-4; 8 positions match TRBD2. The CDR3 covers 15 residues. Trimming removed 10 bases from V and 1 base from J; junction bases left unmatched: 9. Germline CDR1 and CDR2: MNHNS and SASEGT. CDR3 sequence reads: CATREGGGAKNIQYF. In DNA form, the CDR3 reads TGTGCCACCCGGGAGGGGGGGGGCGCCAAAAACATTCAGTACTTC.

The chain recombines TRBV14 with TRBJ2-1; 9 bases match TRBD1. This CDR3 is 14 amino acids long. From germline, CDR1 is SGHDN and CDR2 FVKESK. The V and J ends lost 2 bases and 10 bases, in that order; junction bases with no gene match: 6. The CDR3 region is CASSQLGTGPEQFF. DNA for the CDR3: TGTGCCAGCAGCCAACTTGGGACAGGGCCGGAGCAGTTCTTC.

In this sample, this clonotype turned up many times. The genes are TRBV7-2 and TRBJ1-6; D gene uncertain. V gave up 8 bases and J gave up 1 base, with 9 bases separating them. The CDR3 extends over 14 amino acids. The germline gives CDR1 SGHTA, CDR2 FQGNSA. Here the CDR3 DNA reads TGTGCCAGCTCCGGACGATCCTATAATTCACCCCTCCACTTT. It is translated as CASSGRSYNSPLHF. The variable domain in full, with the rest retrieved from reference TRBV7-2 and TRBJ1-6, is GAGVSQSPSNKVTEKGKDVELRCDPISGHTALYWYRQSLGQGLEFLIYFQGNSAPDKSGLPSDRFSAERTGGSVSTLTIQRTQQEDSAVYLCASSGRSYNSPLHFGNGTRLTVT.

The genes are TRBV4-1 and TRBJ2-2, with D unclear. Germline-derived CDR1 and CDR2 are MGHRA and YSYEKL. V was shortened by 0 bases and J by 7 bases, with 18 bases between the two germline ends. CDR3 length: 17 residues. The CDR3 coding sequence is TGCGCCAGCAGCCAAGAACTCGGCCGGGTGTTGCGCGGGGAGCTGTTTTTT. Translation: CASSQELGRVLRGELFF.

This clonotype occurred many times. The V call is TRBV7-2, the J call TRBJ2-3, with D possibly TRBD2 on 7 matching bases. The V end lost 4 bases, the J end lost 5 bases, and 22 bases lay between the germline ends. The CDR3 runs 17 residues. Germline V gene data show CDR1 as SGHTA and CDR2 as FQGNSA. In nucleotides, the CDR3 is TGTGCCAGCAGCTCCCCAAGGGGGGAGGGCCGCGGAGATACGCAGTATTTT. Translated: CASSSPRGEGRGDTQYF.

In nucleotides, the CDR3 is TGTGCCACCAGCAGAGATTATGGGACAGACGGCGGTGAGCAGTTCTTC. Translating gives CATSRDYGTDGGEQFF. The V gene is TRBV15, the J gene TRBJ2-1; TRBD1 matches 7 bases. The trim removed 0 bases at V and 9 bases at J, leaving 11 bases unmatched. Germline loops: CDR1 LNHNV, CDR2 YYDKDF (reference sequence). The CDR3 contains 16 residues.

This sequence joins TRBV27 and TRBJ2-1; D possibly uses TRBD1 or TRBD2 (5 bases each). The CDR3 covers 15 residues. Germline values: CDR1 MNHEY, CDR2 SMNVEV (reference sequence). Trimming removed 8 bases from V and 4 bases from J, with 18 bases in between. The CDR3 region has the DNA TGTGCCAGCCGGGACGGGGAATCCTGGTACAATGAGCAGTTCTTC. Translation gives CASRDGESWYNEQFF.

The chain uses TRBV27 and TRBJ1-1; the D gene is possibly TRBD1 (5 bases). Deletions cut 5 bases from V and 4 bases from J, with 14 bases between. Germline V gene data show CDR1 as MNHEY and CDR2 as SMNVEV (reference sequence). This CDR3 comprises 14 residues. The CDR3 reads CASSPGRLITEAFF. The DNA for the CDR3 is TGTGCCAGCAGTCCGGGACGGCTTATCACTGAAGCTTTCTTT.

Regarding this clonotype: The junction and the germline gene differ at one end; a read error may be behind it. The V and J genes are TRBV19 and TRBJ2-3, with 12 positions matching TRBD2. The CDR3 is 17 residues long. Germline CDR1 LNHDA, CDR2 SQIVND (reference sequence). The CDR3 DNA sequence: TGTGCCAGTAGTATAATAACTAGCGGGGGGACCACAGATATGCAGTATTTT. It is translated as CASSIITSGGTTDMQYF.

CDR3 region: CASSFGTGQKTEAFF. CDR3 nucleotides: TGTGCCAGCAGTTTCGGGACAGGGCAGAAAACTGAAGCTTTCTTT. The V call is TRBV27, the J call TRBJ1-1; 9 bases are a match to TRBD1. The CDR3 spans 15 residues. The J segment lost 5 bases and the V segment lost 3 bases, leaving 7 bases of the junction unmatched. Germline V lookup: CDR1 MNHEY, CDR2 SMNVEV (reference sequence).

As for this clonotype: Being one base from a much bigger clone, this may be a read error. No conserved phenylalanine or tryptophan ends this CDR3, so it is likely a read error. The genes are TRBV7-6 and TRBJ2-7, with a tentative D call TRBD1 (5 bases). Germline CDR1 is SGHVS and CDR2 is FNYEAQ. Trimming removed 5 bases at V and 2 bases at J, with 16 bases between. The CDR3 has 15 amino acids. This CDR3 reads CASSPGAAQAYEQYY. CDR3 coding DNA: TGTGCCAGCAGCCCTGGGGCCGCACAAGCCTACGAGCAGTACTAC.

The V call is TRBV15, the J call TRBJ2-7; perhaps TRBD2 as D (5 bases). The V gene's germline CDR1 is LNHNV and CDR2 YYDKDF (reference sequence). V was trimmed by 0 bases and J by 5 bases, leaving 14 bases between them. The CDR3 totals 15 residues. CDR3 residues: CATSRDPEASHEQYF. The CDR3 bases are TGTGCCACCAGCAGAGATCCCGAGGCTAGCCACGAGCAGTACTTC. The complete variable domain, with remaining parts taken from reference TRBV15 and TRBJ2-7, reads DAMVIQNPRYQVTQFGKPVTLSCSQTLNHNVMYWYQQKSSQAPKLLFHYYDKDFNNEADTPDNFQSRRPNTSFCFLDIRSPGLGDTAMYLCATSRDPEASHEQYFGPGTRLTVT.

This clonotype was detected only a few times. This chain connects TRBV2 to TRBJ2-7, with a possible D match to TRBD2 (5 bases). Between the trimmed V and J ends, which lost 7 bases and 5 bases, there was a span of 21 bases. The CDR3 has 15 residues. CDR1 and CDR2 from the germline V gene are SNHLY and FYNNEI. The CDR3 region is CASTAGSWADHEQYF. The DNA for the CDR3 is TGTGCCAGCACCGCGGGCAGCTGGGCCGACCACGAGCAGTACTTC. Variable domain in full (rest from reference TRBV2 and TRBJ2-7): EPEVTQTPSHQVTQMGQEVILRCVPISNHLYFYWYRQILGQKVEFLVSFYNNEISEKSEIFDDQFSVERPDGSNFTLKIRSTKLEDSAMYFCASTAGSWADHEQYFGPGTRLTVT.

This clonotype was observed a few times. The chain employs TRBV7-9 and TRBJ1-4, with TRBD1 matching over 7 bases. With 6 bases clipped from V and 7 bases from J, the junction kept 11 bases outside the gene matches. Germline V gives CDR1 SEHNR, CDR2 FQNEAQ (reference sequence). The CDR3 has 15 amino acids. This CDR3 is CASSPVDRLGEKLFF. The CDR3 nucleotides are TGTGCCAGCAGTCCAGTGGACAGGTTGGGTGAAAAACTGTTTTTT. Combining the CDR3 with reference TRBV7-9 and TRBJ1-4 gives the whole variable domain DTGVSQNPRHKITKRGQNVTFRCDPISEHNRLYWYRQTLGQGPEFLTYFQNEAQLEKSRLLSDRFSAERPKGSFSTLEIQRTEQGDSAMYLCASSPVDRLGEKLFFGSGTQLSVL.

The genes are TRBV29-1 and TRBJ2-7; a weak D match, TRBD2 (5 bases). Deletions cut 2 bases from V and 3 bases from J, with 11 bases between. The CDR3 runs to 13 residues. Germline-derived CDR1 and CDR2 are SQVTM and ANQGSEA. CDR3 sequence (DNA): TGCAGCGTTGAACCTAGCTCCGGCTACGAGCAGTACTTC. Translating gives CSVEPSSGYEQYF.

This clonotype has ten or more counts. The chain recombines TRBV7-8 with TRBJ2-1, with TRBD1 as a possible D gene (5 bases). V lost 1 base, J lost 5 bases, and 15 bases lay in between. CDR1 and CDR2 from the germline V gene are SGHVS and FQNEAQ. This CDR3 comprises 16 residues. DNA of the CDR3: TGTGCCAGCAGCTTAGGGCGGACCTGGGGCCACAATGAGCAGTTCTTC. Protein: CASSLGRTWGHNEQFF.

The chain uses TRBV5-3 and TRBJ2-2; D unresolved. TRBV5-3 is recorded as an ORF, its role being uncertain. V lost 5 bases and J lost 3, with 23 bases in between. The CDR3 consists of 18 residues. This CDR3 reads CARSYQRPLRLDTGELFF. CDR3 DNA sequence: TGTGCCAGAAGTTACCAAAGGCCTTTGAGGTTGGACACCGGGGAGCTGTTTTTT.

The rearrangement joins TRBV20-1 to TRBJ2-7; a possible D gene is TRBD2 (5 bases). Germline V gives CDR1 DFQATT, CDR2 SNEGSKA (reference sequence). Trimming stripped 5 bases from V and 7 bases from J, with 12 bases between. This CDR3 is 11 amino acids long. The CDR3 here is CSASIPGEQYF. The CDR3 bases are TGCAGTGCTTCCATCCCGGGGGAGCAGTACTTC.

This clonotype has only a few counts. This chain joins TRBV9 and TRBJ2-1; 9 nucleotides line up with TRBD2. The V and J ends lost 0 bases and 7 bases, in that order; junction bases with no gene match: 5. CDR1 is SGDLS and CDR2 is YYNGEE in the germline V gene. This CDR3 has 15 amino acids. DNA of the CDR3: TGTGCCAGCAGCGTAGTTGCTAGCGGGAATAATGAGCAGTTCTTC. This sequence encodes CASSVVASGNNEQFF.

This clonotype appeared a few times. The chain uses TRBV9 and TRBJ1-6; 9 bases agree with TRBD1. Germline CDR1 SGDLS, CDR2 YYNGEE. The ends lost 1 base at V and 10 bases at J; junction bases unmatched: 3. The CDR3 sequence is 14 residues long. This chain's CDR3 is CASSVQDRGSPLHF. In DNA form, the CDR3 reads TGTGCCAGCAGCGTACAGGACAGGGGATCACCCCTCCACTTT.